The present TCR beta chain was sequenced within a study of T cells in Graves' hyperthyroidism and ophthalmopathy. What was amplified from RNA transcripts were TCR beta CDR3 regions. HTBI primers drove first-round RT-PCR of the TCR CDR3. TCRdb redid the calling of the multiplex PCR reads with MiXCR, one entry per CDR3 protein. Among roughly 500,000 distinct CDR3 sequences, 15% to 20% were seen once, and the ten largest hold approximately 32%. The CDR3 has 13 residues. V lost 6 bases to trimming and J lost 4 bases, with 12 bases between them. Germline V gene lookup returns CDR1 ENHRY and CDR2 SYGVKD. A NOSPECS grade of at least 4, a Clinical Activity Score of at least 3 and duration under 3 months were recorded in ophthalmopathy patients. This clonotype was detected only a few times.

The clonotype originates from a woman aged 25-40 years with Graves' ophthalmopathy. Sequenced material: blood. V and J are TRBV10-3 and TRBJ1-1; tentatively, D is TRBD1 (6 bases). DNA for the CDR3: TGTGCCATCAGCCAGGGGCAATTCACTGAAGCTTTCTTT. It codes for CAISQGQFTEAFF.